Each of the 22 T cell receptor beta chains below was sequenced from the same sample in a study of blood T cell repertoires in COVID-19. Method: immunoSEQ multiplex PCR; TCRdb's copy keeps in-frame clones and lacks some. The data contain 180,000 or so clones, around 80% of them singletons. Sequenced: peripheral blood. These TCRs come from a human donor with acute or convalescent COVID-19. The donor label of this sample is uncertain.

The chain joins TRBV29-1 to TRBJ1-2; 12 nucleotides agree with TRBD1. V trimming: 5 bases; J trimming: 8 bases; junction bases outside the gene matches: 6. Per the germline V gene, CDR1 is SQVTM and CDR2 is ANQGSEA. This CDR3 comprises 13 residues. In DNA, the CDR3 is TGCAGCGTTCTGGGACAGGGGGCTTGGGGCTACACCTTC. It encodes CSVLGQGAWGYTF.

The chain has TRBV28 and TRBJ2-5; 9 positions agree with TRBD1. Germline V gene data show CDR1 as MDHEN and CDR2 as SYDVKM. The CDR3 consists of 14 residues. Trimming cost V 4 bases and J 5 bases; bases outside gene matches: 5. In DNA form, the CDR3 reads TGTGCCAGCAGTTCCGTAGACAGGGGGGAGACCCAGTACTTC. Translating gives CASSSVDRGETQYF. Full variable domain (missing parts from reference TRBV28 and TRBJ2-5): DVKVTQSSRYLVKRTGEKVFLECVQDMDHENMFWYRQDPGLGLRLIYFSYDVKMKEKGDIPEGYSVSREKKERFSLILESASTNQTSMYLCASSSVDRGETQYFGPGTRLLVL.

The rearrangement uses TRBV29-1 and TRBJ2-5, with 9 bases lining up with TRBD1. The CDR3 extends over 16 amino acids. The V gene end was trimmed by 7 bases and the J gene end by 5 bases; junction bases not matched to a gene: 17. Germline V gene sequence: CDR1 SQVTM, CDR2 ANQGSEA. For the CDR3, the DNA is TGCAGCGCTGCGCGCCCCGGGACAGGGTACGTCGAGACCCAGTACTTC. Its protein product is CSAARPGTGYVETQYF.

Here the CDR3 reads CASRQGQLMNTEAFF. DNA of the CDR3: TGTGCCAGCAGACAAGGACAGCTTATGAACACTGAAGCTTTCTTT. This sequence joins TRBV7-9 and TRBJ1-1; the D gene is possibly TRBD1 (6 bases). The CDR3 has 15 amino acids. Trimming took 6 bases from V and 0 from J, leaving 14 bases between them. Germline loops: CDR1 SEHNR, CDR2 FQNEAQ (reference sequence).

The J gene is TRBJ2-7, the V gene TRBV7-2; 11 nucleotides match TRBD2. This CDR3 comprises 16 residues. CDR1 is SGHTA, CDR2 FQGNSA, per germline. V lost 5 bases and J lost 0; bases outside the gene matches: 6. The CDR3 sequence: CASSITSGSLSYEQYF. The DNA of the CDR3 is TGTGCCAGCAGCATAACTAGCGGGAGTCTCTCCTACGAGCAGTACTTC.

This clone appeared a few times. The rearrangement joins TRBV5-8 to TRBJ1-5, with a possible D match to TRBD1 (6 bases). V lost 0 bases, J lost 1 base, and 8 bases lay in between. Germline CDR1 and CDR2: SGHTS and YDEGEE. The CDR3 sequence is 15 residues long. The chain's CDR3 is CASSLGTVSNQPQHF. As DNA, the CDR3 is TGTGCCAGCAGCTTGGGGACAGTGAGCAATCAGCCCCAGCATTTT.

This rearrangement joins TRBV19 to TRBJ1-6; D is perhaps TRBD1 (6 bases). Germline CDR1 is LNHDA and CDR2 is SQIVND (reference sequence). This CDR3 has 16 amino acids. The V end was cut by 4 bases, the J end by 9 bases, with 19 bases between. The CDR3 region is CASSRSPGQPPSPLHF. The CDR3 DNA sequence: TGTGCCAGTAGTAGATCTCCGGGACAACCGCCTTCACCCCTCCACTTT.

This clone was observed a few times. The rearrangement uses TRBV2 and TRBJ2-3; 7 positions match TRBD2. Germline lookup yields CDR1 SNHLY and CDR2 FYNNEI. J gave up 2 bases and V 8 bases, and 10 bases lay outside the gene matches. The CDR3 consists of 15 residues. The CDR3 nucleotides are TGTGCCAGCTCCAGGCTAGCGGACATCACAGATACGCAGTATTTT. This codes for CASSRLADITDTQYF. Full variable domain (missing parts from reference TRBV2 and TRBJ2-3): EPEVTQTPSHQVTQMGQEVILRCVPISNHLYFYWYRQILGQKVEFLVSFYNNEISEKSEIFDDQFSVERPDGSNFTLKIRSTKLEDSAMYFCASSRLADITDTQYFGPGTRLTVL.

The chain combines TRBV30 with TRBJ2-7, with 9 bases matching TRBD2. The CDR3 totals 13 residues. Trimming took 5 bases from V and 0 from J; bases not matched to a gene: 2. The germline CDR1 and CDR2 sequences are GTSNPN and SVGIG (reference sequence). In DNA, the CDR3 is TGTGCCTGGCGAGCGGGAGGCTCCTACGAGCAGTACTTC. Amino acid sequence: CAWRAGGSYEQYF.

This chain's CDR3 is CASSPTGIQPQHF. CDR3 bases: TGTGCCAGCAGCCCGACAGGAATTCAGCCCCAGCATTTT. This chain connects TRBV7-9 to TRBJ1-5, with D maybe TRBD1 (6 bases). V lost 5 bases and J 6 bases, leaving 11 bases between the germline ends. CDR1 is SEHNR, CDR2 FQNEAQ, per germline (reference sequence). The CDR3 sequence is 13 residues long.

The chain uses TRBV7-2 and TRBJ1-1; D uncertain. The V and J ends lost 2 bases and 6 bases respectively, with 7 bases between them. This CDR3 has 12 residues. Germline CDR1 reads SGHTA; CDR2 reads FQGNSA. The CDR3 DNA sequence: TGTGCCAGCAGCTTAATTTCGGCTGAAGCTTTCTTT. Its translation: CASSLISAEAFF.

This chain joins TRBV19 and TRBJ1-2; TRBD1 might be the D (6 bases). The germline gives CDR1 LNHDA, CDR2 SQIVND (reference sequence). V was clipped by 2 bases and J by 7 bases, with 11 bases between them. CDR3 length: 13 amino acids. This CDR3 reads CASSITGIGGYTF. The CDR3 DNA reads TGTGCCAGTAGTATAACAGGGATTGGTGGCTACACCTTC.

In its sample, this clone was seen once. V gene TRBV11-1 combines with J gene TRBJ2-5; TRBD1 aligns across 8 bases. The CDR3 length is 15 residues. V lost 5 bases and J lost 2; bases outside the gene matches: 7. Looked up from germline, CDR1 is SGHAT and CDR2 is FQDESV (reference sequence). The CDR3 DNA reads TGTGCCAGCAGCCCCCGGGACAGGAAACAAGAGACCCAGTACTTC. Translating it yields CASSPRDRKQETQYF.

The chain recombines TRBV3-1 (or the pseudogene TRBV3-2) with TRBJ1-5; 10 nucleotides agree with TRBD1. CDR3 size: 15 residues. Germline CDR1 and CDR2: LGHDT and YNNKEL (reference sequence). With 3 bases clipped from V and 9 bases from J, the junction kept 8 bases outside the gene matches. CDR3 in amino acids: CASSQGTGAQGPQHF. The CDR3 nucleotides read TGTGCCAGCAGCCAGGGGACAGGGGCCCAAGGGCCCCAGCATTTT.

CDR3 DNA: TGTGCCAGCAGTATTTCCCTGGCGGGCCGAGCCCAGTACTTC. This sequence encodes CASSISLAGRAQYF. V usage is TRBV28 and J usage is TRBJ2-5; possibly TRBD2 for D (5 bases). Trimming took off 5 bases at V and 9 bases at J, with 19 bases between the two ends. The CDR3 runs 14 residues. Germline V lookup: CDR1 MDHEN, CDR2 SYDVKM.

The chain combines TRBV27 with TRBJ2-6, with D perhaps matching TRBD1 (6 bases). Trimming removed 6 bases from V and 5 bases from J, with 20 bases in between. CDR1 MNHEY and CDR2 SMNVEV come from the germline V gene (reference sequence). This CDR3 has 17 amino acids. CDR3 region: CASRREVQGIRANVLTF. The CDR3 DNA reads TGTGCCAGCAGGAGAGAGGTACAGGGCATACGGGCCAACGTCCTGACTTTC.

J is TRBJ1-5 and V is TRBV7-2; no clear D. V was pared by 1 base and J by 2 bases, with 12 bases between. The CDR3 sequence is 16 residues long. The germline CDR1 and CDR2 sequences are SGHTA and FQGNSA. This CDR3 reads CASSLESGKGNQPQHF. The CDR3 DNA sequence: TGTGCCAGCAGCTTAGAATCGGGGAAGGGCAATCAGCCCCAGCATTTT.

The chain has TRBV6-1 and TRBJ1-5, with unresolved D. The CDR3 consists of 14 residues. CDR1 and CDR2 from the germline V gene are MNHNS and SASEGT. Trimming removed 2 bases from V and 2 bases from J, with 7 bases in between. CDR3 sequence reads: CASSEHGGNQPQHF. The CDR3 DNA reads TGTGCCAGCAGTGAACATGGAGGCAATCAGCCCCAGCATTTT.

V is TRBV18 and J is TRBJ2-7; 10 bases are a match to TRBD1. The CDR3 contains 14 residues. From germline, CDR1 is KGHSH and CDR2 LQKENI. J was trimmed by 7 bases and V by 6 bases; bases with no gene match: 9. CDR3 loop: CASSPGQGMWEQYF. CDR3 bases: TGTGCCAGCTCGCCGGGACAGGGGATGTGGGAGCAGTACTTC.

The CDR3 reads CASSEPRTGRQETQYF. The CDR3 DNA is TGTGCCAGCAGTGAACCCCGGACAGGTAGACAAGAGACCCAGTACTTC. J is TRBJ2-5 and V is TRBV6-1; 7 bases line up with TRBD1. CDR3 length: 16 residues. The junction had 8 bases not matched to a gene; V was cut back by 2 bases and J by 2 bases. The germline V gene has CDR1 MNHNS and CDR2 SASEGT.

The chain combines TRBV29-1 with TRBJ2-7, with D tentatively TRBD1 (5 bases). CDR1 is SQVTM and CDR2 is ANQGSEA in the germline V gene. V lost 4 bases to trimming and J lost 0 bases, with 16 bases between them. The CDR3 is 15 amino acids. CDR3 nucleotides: TGCAGCGTTGGCCTGTGGGGCAGGACCTCCTACGAGCAGTACTTC. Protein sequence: CSVGLWGRTSYEQYF.

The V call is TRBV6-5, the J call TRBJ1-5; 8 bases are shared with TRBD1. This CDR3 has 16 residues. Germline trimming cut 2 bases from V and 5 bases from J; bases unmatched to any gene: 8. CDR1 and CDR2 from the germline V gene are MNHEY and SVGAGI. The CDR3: CASSYLRQGRHQPQHF. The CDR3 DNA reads TGTGCCAGCAGTTACCTGCGACAGGGGCGACATCAGCCCCAGCATTTT.